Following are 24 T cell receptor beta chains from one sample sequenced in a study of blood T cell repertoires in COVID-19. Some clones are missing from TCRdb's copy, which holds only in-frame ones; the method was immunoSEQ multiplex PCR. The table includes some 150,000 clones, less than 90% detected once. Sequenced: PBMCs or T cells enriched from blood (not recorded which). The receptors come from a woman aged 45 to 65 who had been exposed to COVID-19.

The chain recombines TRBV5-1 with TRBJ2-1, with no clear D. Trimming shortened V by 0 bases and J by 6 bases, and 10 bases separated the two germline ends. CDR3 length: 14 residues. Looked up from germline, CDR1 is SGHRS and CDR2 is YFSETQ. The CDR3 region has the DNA TGCGCCAGCAGCTTGGGACTCATGGGCAATGAGCAGTTCTTC. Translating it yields CASSLGLMGNEQFF.

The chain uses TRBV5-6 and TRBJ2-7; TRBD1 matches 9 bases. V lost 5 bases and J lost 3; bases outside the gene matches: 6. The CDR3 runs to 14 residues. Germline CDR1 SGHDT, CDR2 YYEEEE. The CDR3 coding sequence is TGTGCCAGCAGTTGGGGACAGGGTGTCTACGAGCAGTACTTC. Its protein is CASSWGQGVYEQYF.

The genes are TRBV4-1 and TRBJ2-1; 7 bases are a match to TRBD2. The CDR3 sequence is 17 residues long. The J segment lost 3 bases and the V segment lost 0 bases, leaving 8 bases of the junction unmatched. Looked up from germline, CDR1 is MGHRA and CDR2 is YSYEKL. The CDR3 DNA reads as TGCGCCAGCAGCCAAGAAAGGCAGCGGGGTTTCTACAATGAGCAGTTCTTC. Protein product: CASSQERQRGFYNEQFF.

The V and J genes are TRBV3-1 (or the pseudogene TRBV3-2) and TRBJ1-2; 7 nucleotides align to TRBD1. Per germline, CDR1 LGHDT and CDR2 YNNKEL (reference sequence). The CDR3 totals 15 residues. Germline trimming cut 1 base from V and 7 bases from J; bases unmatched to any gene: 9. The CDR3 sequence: CASSQVSGGGGGYTF. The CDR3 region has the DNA TGTGCCAGCAGCCAAGTTTCAGGGGGAGGCGGTGGCTACACCTTC.

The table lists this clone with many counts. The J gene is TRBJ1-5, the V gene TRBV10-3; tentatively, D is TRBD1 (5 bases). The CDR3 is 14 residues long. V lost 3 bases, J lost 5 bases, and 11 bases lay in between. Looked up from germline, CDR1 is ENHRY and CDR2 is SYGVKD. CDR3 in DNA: TGTGCCATCAGTGATTACAGGTATGATCAGCCCCAGCATTTT. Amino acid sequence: CAISDYRYDQPQHF.

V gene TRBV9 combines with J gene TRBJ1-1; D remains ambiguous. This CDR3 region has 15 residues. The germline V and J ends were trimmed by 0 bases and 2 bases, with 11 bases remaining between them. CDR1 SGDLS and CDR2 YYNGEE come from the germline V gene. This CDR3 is CASSVVEEVNTEAFF. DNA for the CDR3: TGTGCCAGCAGCGTAGTGGAGGAGGTAAACACTGAAGCTTTCTTT.

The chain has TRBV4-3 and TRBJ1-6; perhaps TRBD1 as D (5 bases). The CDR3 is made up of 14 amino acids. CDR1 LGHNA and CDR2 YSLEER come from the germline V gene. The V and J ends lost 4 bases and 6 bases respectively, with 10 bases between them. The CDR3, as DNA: TGCGCCAGCAGCCCCTCCGGGGGTAATTCACCCCTCCACTTT. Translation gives CASSPSGGNSPLHF.

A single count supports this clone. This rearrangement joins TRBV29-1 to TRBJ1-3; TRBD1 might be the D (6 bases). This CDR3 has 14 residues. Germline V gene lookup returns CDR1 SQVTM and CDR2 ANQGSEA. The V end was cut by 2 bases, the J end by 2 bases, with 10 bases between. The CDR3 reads CSVETGQTGNTIYF. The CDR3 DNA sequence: TGCAGCGTTGAAACAGGACAGACTGGAAACACCATATATTTT. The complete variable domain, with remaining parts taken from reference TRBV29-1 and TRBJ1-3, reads SAVISQKPSRDICQRGTSLTIQCQVDSQVTMMFWYRQQPGQSLTLIATANQGSEATYESGFVIDKFPISRPNLTFSTLTVSNMSPEDSSIYLCSVETGQTGNTIYFGEGSWLTVV.

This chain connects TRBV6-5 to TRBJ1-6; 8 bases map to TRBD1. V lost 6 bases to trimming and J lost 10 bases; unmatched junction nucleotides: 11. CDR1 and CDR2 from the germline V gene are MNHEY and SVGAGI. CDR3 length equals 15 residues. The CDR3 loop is CASRYRDRRNSPLHF. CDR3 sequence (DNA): TGTGCCAGCAGGTATAGGGACAGGAGGAACTCACCCCTCCACTTT.

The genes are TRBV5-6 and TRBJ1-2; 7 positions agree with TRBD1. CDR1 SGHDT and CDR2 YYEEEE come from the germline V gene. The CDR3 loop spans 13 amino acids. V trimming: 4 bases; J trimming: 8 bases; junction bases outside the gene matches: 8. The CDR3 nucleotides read TGTGCCAGCAGCCAGAGACAGGGAAGAGGCTACACCTTC. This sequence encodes CASSQRQGRGYTF.

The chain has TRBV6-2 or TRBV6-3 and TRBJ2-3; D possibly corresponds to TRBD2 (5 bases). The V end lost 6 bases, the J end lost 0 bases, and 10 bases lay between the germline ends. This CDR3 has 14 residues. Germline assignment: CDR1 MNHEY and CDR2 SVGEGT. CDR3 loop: CASSLRTSTDTQYF. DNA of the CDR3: TGTGCCAGCAGCCTTAGGACTAGCACAGATACGCAGTATTTT.

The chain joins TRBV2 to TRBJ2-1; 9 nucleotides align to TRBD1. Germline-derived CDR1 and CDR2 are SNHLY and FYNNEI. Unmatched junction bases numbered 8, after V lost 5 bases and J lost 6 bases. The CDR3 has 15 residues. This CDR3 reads CASSPSGTGINEQFF. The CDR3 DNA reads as TGTGCCAGCAGTCCTTCCGGGACAGGGATCAATGAGCAGTTCTTC.

CDR3 DNA sequence: TGTGCCAGCAGTGAAACAGGTTACAAAGAAAAACTGTTTTTT. Translated: CASSETGYKEKLFF. The chain combines TRBV25-1 with TRBJ1-4; D possibly corresponds to TRBD1 (5 bases). This CDR3 spans 14 amino acids. The V end lost 2 bases, the J end lost 8 bases, and 12 bases lay between the germline ends. Looked up from germline, CDR1 is MGHDK and CDR2 is SYGVNS. Full variable domain (rest looked up from reference TRBV25-1 and TRBJ1-4): EADIYQTPRYLVIGTGKKITLECSQTMGHDKMYWYQQDPGMELHLIHYSYGVNSTEKGDLSSESTVSRIRTEHFPLTLESARPSHTSQYLCASSETGYKEKLFFGSGTQLSVL.

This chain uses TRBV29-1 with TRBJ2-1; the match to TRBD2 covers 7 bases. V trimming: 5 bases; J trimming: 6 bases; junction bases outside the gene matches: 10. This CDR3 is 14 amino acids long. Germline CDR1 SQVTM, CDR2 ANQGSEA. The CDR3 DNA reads TGCAGCGTTTCCGCTGCGGGAGTACGCAATGAGCAGTTCTTC. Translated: CSVSAAGVRNEQFF.

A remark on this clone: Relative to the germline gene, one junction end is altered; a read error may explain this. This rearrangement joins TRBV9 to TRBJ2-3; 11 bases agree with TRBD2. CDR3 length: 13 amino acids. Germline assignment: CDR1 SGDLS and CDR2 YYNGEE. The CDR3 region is CASSGRAQDTQYF. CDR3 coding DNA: TGTGCCAGTAGCGGGAGGGCCCAAGATACGCAGTATTTT.

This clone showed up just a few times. In DNA form, the CDR3 reads TGTGCCAGTAGTATTGGGACAGTTTATCAGCCCCAGCATTTT. It yields the protein CASSIGTVYQPQHF. The rearrangement uses TRBV19 and TRBJ1-5; the match to TRBD1 covers 7 bases. Germline CDR1 and CDR2: LNHDA and SQIVND (reference sequence). V was pared by 3 bases and J by 5 bases, with 4 bases of the junction left unmatched. The CDR3 covers 14 residues.

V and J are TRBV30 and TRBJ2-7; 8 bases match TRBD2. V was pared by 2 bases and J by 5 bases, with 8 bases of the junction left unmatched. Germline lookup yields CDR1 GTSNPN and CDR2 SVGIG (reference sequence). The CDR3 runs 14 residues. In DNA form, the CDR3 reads TGTGCCTGGAGTCTATCAGCGGGAGCCCACGAGCAGTACTTC. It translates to CAWSLSAGAHEQYF.

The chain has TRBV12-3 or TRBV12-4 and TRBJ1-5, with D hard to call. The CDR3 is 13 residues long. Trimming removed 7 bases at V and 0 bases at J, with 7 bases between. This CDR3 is CASKDYSNQPQHF. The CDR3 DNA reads TGTGCCAGCAAGGACTATAGCAATCAGCCCCAGCATTTT.

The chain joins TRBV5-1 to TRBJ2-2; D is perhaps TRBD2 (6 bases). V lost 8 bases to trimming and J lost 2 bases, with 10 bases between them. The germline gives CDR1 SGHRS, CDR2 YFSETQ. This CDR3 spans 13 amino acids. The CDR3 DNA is TGCGCCAGTTCTAGCGCCAACACCGGGGAGCTGTTTTTT. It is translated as CASSSANTGELFF.

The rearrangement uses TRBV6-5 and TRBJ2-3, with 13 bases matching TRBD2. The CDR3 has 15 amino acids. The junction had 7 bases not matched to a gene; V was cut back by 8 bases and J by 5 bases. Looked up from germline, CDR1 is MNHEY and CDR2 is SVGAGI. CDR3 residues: CASPGLAGALDTQYF. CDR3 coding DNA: TGTGCCAGCCCCGGACTAGCGGGGGCCTTAGATACGCAGTATTTT.

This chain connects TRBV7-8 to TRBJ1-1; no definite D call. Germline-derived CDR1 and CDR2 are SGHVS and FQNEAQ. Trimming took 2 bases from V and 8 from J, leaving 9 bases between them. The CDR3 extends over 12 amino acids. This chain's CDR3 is CASSLPRREAFF. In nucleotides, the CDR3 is TGTGCCAGCAGCTTACCGCGGAGGGAAGCTTTCTTT. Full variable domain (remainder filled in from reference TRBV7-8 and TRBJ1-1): GAGVSQSPRYKVAKRGQDVALRCDPISGHVSLFWYQQALGQGPEFLTYFQNEAQLDKSGLPSDRFFAERPEGSVSTLKIQRTQQEDSAVYLCASSLPRREAFFGQGTRLTVV.

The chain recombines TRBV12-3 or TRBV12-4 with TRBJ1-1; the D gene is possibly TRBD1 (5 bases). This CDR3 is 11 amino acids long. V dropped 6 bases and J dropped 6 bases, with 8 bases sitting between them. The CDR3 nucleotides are TGTGCCAGCAGAACGGGGGCTGAAGCTTTCTTT. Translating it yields CASRTGAEAFF.

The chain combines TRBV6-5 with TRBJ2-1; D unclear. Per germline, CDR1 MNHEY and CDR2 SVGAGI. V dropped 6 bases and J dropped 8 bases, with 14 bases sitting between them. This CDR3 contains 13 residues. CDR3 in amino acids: CASSSLAAHEQFF. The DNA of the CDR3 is TGTGCCAGCAGCTCCCTGGCGGCCCATGAGCAGTTCTTC.

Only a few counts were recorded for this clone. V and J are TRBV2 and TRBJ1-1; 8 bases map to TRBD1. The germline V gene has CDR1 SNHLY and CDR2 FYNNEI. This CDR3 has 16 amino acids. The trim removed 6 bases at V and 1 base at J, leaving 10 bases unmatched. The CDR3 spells CASRTDRDSENTEAFF. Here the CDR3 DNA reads TGTGCCAGCAGGACGGACAGGGATTCCGAGAACACTGAAGCTTTCTTT.